A single sample gave rise to the 9 T cell receptor beta chains below, sequenced in a study of Tregs in tolerant kidney transplant recipients. The protocol was immunoSEQ multiplex PCR, while the TCRdb copy is restricted to in-frame clones and leaves out a portion. The table has more than 95,000 clones, roughly 93% seen once. Material for sequencing was CD4+ T cells from blood. The receptors here all came from a human donor in good health.

There are a few counts of this clone. The rearrangement joins TRBV11-2 to TRBJ2-7; TRBD1 matches 12 bases. This CDR3 comprises 15 residues. Germline V CDR1 and CDR2: SGHAT, FQNNGV. Germline trimming cut 4 bases from V and 6 bases from J; bases unmatched to any gene: 7. This CDR3 is CASSSPGQGAVEQYF. The CDR3 bases are TGTGCCAGCAGCTCCCCGGGACAGGGGGCGGTCGAGCAGTACTTC.

The rearrangement uses TRBV18 and TRBJ2-2; D is perhaps TRBD1 or TRBD2 (6 bases each). The V end lost 3 bases, the J end lost 2 bases, and 16 bases lay between the germline ends. The CDR3 spans 17 residues. Germline values: CDR1 KGHSH, CDR2 LQKENI. The CDR3 bases are TGTGCCAGCTCACCCACTGGGGGGCAGTTCAACACCGGGGAGCTGTTTTTT. This codes for CASSPTGGQFNTGELFF. Combining the CDR3 with reference TRBV18 and TRBJ2-2 gives the whole variable domain NAGVMQNPRHLVRRRGQEARLRCSPMKGHSHVYWYRQLPEEGLKFMVYLQKENIIDESGMPKERFSAEFPKEGPSILRIQQVVRGDSAAYFCASSPTGGQFNTGELFFGEGSRLTVL.

The chain recombines TRBV7-9 with TRBJ2-7; possibly TRBD1 or TRBD2 for D (5 bases each). Germline V CDR1 and CDR2: SEHNR, FQNEAQ (reference sequence). The CDR3 runs 13 residues. Between the trimmed V and J ends, which lost 5 bases and 5 bases, there was a span of 13 bases. The CDR3 region has the DNA TGTGCCAGCAGCCACAGGTTGGAGGACGAGCAGTACTTC. Protein: CASSHRLEDEQYF.

The chain couples TRBV5-4 to TRBJ1-4; TRBD1 aligns across 10 bases. The CDR3 length is 14 residues. V trimming: 3 bases; J trimming: 10 bases; junction bases outside the gene matches: 6. Germline V CDR1 and CDR2: SGHNT, YYREEE (reference sequence). The CDR3 region is CASSYGTGEGKLFF. In DNA form, the CDR3 reads TGTGCCAGCAGCTACGGGACAGGGGAGGGAAAACTGTTTTTT.

The V gene is TRBV5-1, the J gene TRBJ1-1, with D maybe TRBD1 (6 bases). This CDR3 is 14 amino acids long. The V end was cut by 1 base, the J end by 6 bases, with 13 bases between. Germline CDR1 and CDR2: SGHRS and YFSETQ. The CDR3 spells CASSLLPGESEAFF. CDR3 nucleotide sequence: TGCGCCAGCAGCTTGCTCCCAGGGGAGTCTGAAGCTTTCTTT.

This rearrangement joins TRBV27 to TRBJ1-1, with a tentative D call TRBD1 (5 bases). The germline V gene encodes CDR1 MNHEY and CDR2 SMNVEV (reference sequence). The CDR3 is made up of 15 amino acids. Between the trimmed V and J ends, which lost 5 bases and 3 bases, there was a span of 16 bases. CDR3 amino acids: CASSREGDWDTEAFF. The CDR3 DNA follows: TGTGCCAGCAGTAGGGAAGGGGACTGGGACACTGAAGCTTTCTTT.

CDR3 sequence: CASSQVGIGELFF. CDR3 nucleotide sequence: TGTGCCAGCAGTCAAGTGGGGATCGGGGAGCTGTTTTTT. V usage is TRBV2 and J usage is TRBJ2-2; D call uncertain. The CDR3 is made up of 13 amino acids. V shed 5 bases and J shed 7 bases, with 11 bases lying between them. Germline-derived CDR1 and CDR2 are SNHLY and FYNNEI.

The V and J genes are TRBV6-5 and TRBJ1-5; TRBD1 aligns across 8 bases. Losses at the gene ends were 5 bases for V and 4 bases for J; bases not matched to a gene: 4. The CDR3 totals 14 residues. The germline V gene encodes CDR1 MNHEY and CDR2 SVGAGI. CDR3 coding DNA: TGTGCCAGCAGTCCACGGACAGGGAATCAGCCCCAGCATTTT. It is translated as CASSPRTGNQPQHF.

V usage is TRBV2 and J usage is TRBJ2-1, with 8 bases fitting TRBD2. Germline CDR1 and CDR2: SNHLY and FYNNEI. The CDR3 consists of 16 residues. J gave up 15 bases and V 2 bases, and 18 bases lay outside the gene matches. The CDR3 DNA reads as TGTGCCAGCAGTGAAATAGGGCTAGCGGGCCCCTCCCCTCGGTTCTTC. Translation: CASSEIGLAGPSPRFF.